These T cell receptor beta chains were read from a single sample in a study of T cell responses to AZD1222 COVID-19 vaccine. The repertoire was sequenced with immunoSEQ multiplex PCR; TCRdb's copy has only in-frame clones and lacks some. The table records some 56,000 clones, nearly 90% of them present only once. Sequenced here: peripheral blood, sampled 28 days after the second AZD1222 dose. The receptors derive from an adult who received the AZD1222 COVID-19 vaccine. Each CDR3 is given with its conserved first and last residue. The D gene is left open where the match is weak. Size values are once, few and many counts, or a class for expanded clones, and some rows have none.

d_gene: .
v_gene: TRBV29-1
j_gene: TRBJ2-2
abundance: .
CDR3nt: TGCAGCGTAGCCGAAATTCCGAACACCGGGGAGCTGTTTTTT
CDR3aa: CSVAEIPNTGELFF

d_gene: TRBD1
v_gene: TRBV5-1
j_gene: TRBJ1-1
abundance: .
CDR3nt: TGCGCCAGCAGCTTGGCATCGCCGGGACAGAGGACTGAAGCTTTCTTT
CDR3aa: CASSLASPGQRTEAFF

d_gene: .
v_gene: TRBV19
j_gene: TRBJ2-7
abundance: once
CDR3nt: TGTGCCAGCGGTCTTCAATACGGCGGAAGCTCCTACGAGCAGTACTTC
CDR3aa: CASGLQYGGSSYEQYF

d_gene: TRBD1
v_gene: TRBV28
j_gene: TRBJ1-2
abundance: .
CDR3nt: TGTGCCAGCAGTCCCGGGACAGGCTATGGCTACACCTTC
CDR3aa: CASSPGTGYGYTF

d_gene: TRBD1
v_gene: TRBV10-3
j_gene: TRBJ2-3
abundance: .
CDR3nt: TGTGCCATAACAGGGGGCTCAACAGATACGCAGTATTTT
CDR3aa: CAITGGSTDTQYF

d_gene: .
v_gene: TRBV9
j_gene: TRBJ2-3
abundance: .
CDR3nt: TGTGCCAGCAGCTACCGACTAGACGGGATGCTGGGTACGCAGTATTTT
CDR3aa: CASSYRLDGMLGTQYF

d_gene: .
v_gene: TRBV6-4
j_gene: TRBJ1-5
abundance: .
CDR3nt: TGTGCCAGTGCTCGGGAAACGTGGGGTCAGCCCCAGCATTTT
CDR3aa: CASARETWGQPQHF

d_gene: TRBD1
v_gene: TRBV5-4
j_gene: TRBJ2-5
abundance: .
CDR3nt: TGTGCCAGCAGGGAGGGACAGGGGGGACAGACCCAGTACTTC
CDR3aa: CASREGQGGQTQYF

d_gene: .
v_gene: TRBV6-5
j_gene: TRBJ1-1
abundance: .
CDR3nt: TGTGCCAGCATTTACTACCCGGGCCAAGGGCTTGAAGCTTTCTTT
CDR3aa: CASIYYPGQGLEAFF

d_gene: TRBD2
v_gene: TRBV9
j_gene: TRBJ2-5
abundance: .
CDR3nt: TGTGCCAGCAGCGTATTGGCTAGCGGGCAAGAGACCCAGTACTTC
CDR3aa: CASSVLASGQETQYF

d_gene: TRBD1
v_gene: TRBV5-1
j_gene: TRBJ1-2
abundance: few
CDR3nt: TGCGCCAGCAGCAGGGGACAGGGTTATGGCTACACCTTC
CDR3aa: CASSRGQGYGYTF

d_gene: .
v_gene: TRBV7-8
j_gene: TRBJ2-2
abundance: .
CDR3nt: TGTGCCAGCAGCCCCGCGGCCCACTCCACCGGGGAGCTGTTTTTT
CDR3aa: CASSPAAHSTGELFF

d_gene: .
v_gene: TRBV4-3
j_gene: TRBJ1-1
abundance: .
CDR3nt: TGCGCCAGCAGCCAAGATCTTCCGAAGGGGCTACTTAACACTGAAGCTTTCTTT
CDR3aa: CASSQDLPKGLLNTEAFF

d_gene: .
v_gene: TRBV24-1
j_gene: TRBJ2-1
abundance: .
CDR3nt: TGTGCCACCAGTGCCCCGACAGGGGAAAAACTAGCGAATGAGCAGTTCTTC
CDR3aa: CATSAPTGEKLANEQFF

d_gene: TRBD2
v_gene: TRBV30
j_gene: TRBJ2-2
abundance: .
CDR3nt: TGTGCCTGGAGGAGGACTAGCGGGGGCCGAAACACCGGGGAGCTGTTTTTT
CDR3aa: CAWRRTSGGRNTGELFF

d_gene: .
v_gene: TRBV5-1
j_gene: TRBJ2-7
abundance: .
CDR3nt: TGCGCCAGCAGCTTGGATCTCCACTACGAGCAGTACTTC
CDR3aa: CASSLDLHYEQYF

d_gene: .
v_gene: TRBV1
j_gene: TRBJ1-1
abundance: .
CDR3nt: TGCACCAGCGGCCAGGGACAGGACACTGAAGCTTTCTTT
CDR3aa: CTSGQGQDTEAFF

d_gene: .
v_gene: TRBV5-6
j_gene: TRBJ2-5
abundance: .
CDR3nt: TGTGCCAGCAGACCTCTGGGGGGAGAAGAGACCCAGTACTTC
CDR3aa: CASRPLGGEETQYF

d_gene: .
v_gene: TRBV30
j_gene: TRBJ1-2
abundance: .
CDR3nt: TGTGCCTGGAGCGCACTGGGGGGGGCTGGCTACACCTTC
CDR3aa: CAWSALGGAGYTF

d_gene: TRBD1
v_gene: TRBV7-9
j_gene: TRBJ1-1
abundance: .
CDR3nt: TGTGCCAGCAGCCTCGGACAGGCGTCTTTCTTT
CDR3aa: CASSLGQASFF

d_gene: .
v_gene: TRBV6-5
j_gene: TRBJ2-7
abundance: .
CDR3nt: TGTGCCAGCAGGGCGGGGCAATCTTCCTACTACGAGCAGTACTTC
CDR3aa: CASRAGQSSYYEQYF

d_gene: TRBD1
v_gene: TRBV19
j_gene: TRBJ1-1
abundance: .
CDR3nt: TGTGCCAGTACCCCTAGGGGACAGGGGTTTTCGGGCACTGAAGCTTTCTTT
CDR3aa: CASTPRGQGFSGTEAFF

d_gene: .
v_gene: TRBV24-1
j_gene: TRBJ2-7
abundance: .
CDR3nt: TGTGCCACCAGTGACGGAGGCTTGTCCTACGAGCAGTACTTC
CDR3aa: CATSDGGLSYEQYF

d_gene: TRBD2
v_gene: TRBV10-3
j_gene: TRBJ2-1
abundance: .
CDR3nt: TGTGCCATCACCGTGGCTCTAGCGGGAGCTTCCTCCTACAATGAGCAGTTCTTC
CDR3aa: CAITVALAGASSYNEQFF

d_gene: .
v_gene: TRBV11-2
j_gene: TRBJ2-1
abundance: .
CDR3nt: TGTGCCAGCAGCTCCACAATAGGCGGCCGCTCCTACAATGAGCAGTTCTTC
CDR3aa: CASSSTIGGRSYNEQFF

d_gene: TRBD1
v_gene: TRBV11-3
j_gene: TRBJ2-1
abundance: .
CDR3nt: TGTGCCAGCAGTCCTACCCAGGGGGCACGTGAGCAGTTCTTC
CDR3aa: CASSPTQGAREQFF

d_gene: .
v_gene: TRBV18
j_gene: TRBJ1-6
abundance: .
CDR3nt: TGTGCCAGCTACTCGGACGGGAATTCACCCCTCCACTTT
CDR3aa: CASYSDGNSPLHF

d_gene: .
v_gene: TRBV19
j_gene: TRBJ1-5
abundance: .
CDR3nt: TGTGCCAGTAGTATCACGGGGAACGATCAGCCCCAGCATTTT
CDR3aa: CASSITGNDQPQHF

d_gene: TRBD1
v_gene: TRBV14
j_gene: TRBJ2-3
abundance: .
CDR3nt: TGTGCCAGCAGCCTCCGGACAGGGGTAACAGATACGCAGTATTTT
CDR3aa: CASSLRTGVTDTQYF

d_gene: .
v_gene: TRBV6-2/TRBV6-3
j_gene: TRBJ2-5
abundance: .
CDR3nt: TGTGCCAGCAGTCCCGCGGAGACCCAGTACTTC
CDR3aa: CASSPAETQYF

d_gene: .
v_gene: TRBV10-3
j_gene: TRBJ1-2
abundance: .
CDR3nt: TGTGCCATCAGTGACCCAGATTTGAACCCTAACTATGGCTACACCTTC
CDR3aa: CAISDPDLNPNYGYTF

d_gene: TRBD2
v_gene: TRBV7-2
j_gene: TRBJ2-1
abundance: .
CDR3nt: TGTGCCAGCAGCCCGGGACTAGCGGGAGGGCCCTCCTACAATGAGCAGTTCTTC
CDR3aa: CASSPGLAGGPSYNEQFF

d_gene: .
v_gene: TRBV14
j_gene: TRBJ1-3
abundance: .
CDR3nt: TGTGCCAGCAGCCCTCGGGTCGGAAACACCATATATTTT
CDR3aa: CASSPRVGNTIYF

d_gene: .
v_gene: TRBV7-9
j_gene: TRBJ1-1
abundance: .
CDR3nt: TGTGCCAGCAGCTTGCTAGGTAACACTGAAGCTTTCTTT
CDR3aa: CASSLLGNTEAFF

d_gene: .
v_gene: TRBV19
j_gene: TRBJ1-4
abundance: .
CDR3nt: TGTGCCAGTCGCTATGGACGGGAAACGGAAAAACTGTTTTTT
CDR3aa: CASRYGRETEKLFF

d_gene: .
v_gene: TRBV6-5
j_gene: TRBJ1-2
abundance: .
CDR3nt: TGTGCCAGCAGTCCTGGGACCGGAAAATTGGGTGGCTACACCTTC
CDR3aa: CASSPGTGKLGGYTF

d_gene: TRBD1
v_gene: TRBV2
j_gene: TRBJ2-3
abundance: .
CDR3nt: TGTGCCATGACACAGGGGAGCACAGATACGCAGTATTTT
CDR3aa: CAMTQGSTDTQYF

d_gene: .
v_gene: TRBV7-8
j_gene: TRBJ2-7
abundance: .
CDR3nt: TGTGCCAGCAGCCACGGACCTTACGAGCAGTACTTC
CDR3aa: CASSHGPYEQYF

d_gene: .
v_gene: TRBV19
j_gene: TRBJ2-2
abundance: .
CDR3nt: TGTGCCAGTAGTACTTTCACGAACACCGGGGAGCTGTTTTTT
CDR3aa: CASSTFTNTGELFF

d_gene: TRBD1
v_gene: TRBV5-1
j_gene: TRBJ1-1
abundance: few
CDR3nt: TGCGCCAGCAGCTCGACAGGGAAGAACACTGAAGCTTTCTTT
CDR3aa: CASSSTGKNTEAFF